This T cell receptor (beta chain) was observed in a study of cytomegalovirus exposure and HLA in healthy donors. Whole-study results and caveats: Among the most significant clusters, several appeared linked to common viral pathogens in a later analysis. Using a false discovery rate of 0.05, a later analysis showed that approximately 17,000 TCR beta sequences were associated with HLA alleles. HLA-A and HLA-B allele assignments for most subjects were reportedly predicted accurately using TCR beta sequences. Information on immune exposure was restricted to one variable (CMV serostatus).

Primers: 60 Vbeta forward and 13 Jbeta reverse. Repertoires were generated with immunoSEQ multiplex PCR, while TCRdb's copy carries only in-frame clones and drops some. The data hold roughly 180,000 clones, with around four fifths observed a single time. V dropped 4 bases and J dropped 2 bases, with 9 bases sitting between them. The CDR3 spans 14 residues. Germline V gene sequence: CDR1 SGHTA, CDR2 FQGNSA. This clone was observed a single time. Its antigen is currently unknown. Sequenced: PBMCs. The rearrangement joins TRBV7-2 to TRBJ2-4; no reliable D call. This receptor was obtained from a man aged 25 to 40 in good health and CMV-seronegative. Here the CDR3 reads CASSSGQTKNIQYF. CDR3 in DNA: TGTGCCAGCAGCTCGGGTCAGACCAAAAACATTCAGTACTTC.